One and the same sample provided the 13 T cell receptor beta chains below, sequenced in a study of cytomegalovirus exposure and HLA in healthy donors (dated by TCRdb to the late 2010s). The library was obtained by the immunoSEQ multiplex PCR assay. The multiplex PCR relied on a mix of 60 forward primers for TCR Vbeta segments and 13 reverse primers for TCR Jbeta segments. TCRdb holds this immuneACCESS table with in-frame rearrangements only. Some clones are missing; in checked studies, unresolved V genes explain under half, and the rest has no known cause. This sample has around 100,000 clones in its table, and approximately 84% of those were observed once. Of the sample, under 2.5% falls within the top ten clones. Sequencing was carried out using PBMCs. The receptors come from a man aged 18 to 30 in good health and CMV-seronegative.

The chain has TRBV7-8 and TRBJ2-6; tentative D call: TRBD1 (5 bases). V was trimmed by 5 bases and J by 0 bases, leaving 11 bases between them. The germline V gene encodes CDR1 SGHVS and CDR2 FQNEAQ. The CDR3 has 16 residues. CDR3 sequence: CASSPLTDSGANVLTF. CDR3 nucleotides: TGTGCCAGCAGCCCCCTGACAGACTCTGGGGCCAACGTCCTGACTTTC.

The chain uses TRBV25-1 and TRBJ2-1; 9 bases map to TRBD2. This CDR3 comprises 14 residues. The V and J ends lost 10 bases and 1 base, in that order; junction bases with no gene match: 5. The germline V gene has CDR1 MGHDK and CDR2 SYGVNS. CDR3 sequence: CATTLAGSYNEQFF. CDR3 nucleotides: TGTGCCACAACCCTAGCGGGGTCCTACAATGAGCAGTTCTTC.

The chain is built from TRBV27 and TRBJ2-7, with TRBD1 as a possible D gene (6 bases). Per the germline V gene, CDR1 is MNHEY and CDR2 is SMNVEV (reference sequence). The CDR3 is made up of 15 amino acids. Trimming shortened V by 3 bases and J by 0 bases, and 12 bases separated the two germline ends. Here the CDR3 reads CASSFGQGPSYEQYF. As DNA, the CDR3 is TGTGCCAGCAGTTTCGGCCAGGGGCCCTCCTACGAGCAGTACTTC.

This clone was observed a few times. The chain employs TRBV14 and TRBJ2-5, with TRBD2 matching 13 bases. V dropped 3 bases and J dropped 1; count of bases not matched to a gene: 2. The CDR3 contains 16 residues. Per germline, CDR1 SGHDN and CDR2 FVKESK. The CDR3 DNA is TGTGCCAGCAGCCACTGGACTAGCGGGAGCCAAGAGACCCAGTACTTC. Encoded protein: CASSHWTSGSQETQYF.

This clone was seen just once. The chain uses TRBV18 and TRBJ2-5; the D gene is possibly TRBD1 (5 bases). Germline values: CDR1 KGHSH, CDR2 LQKENI. This CDR3 is 14 amino acids long. V was clipped by 2 bases and J by 7 bases, with 14 bases between them. CDR3 DNA sequence: TGTGCCAGCTCACCATCTCAGGGTATGGGGACCCAGTACTTC. This codes for CASSPSQGMGTQYF.

CDR3 sequence (DNA): TGTGCCAGCAGTGAAAGGAGTATGGTATCTTCACCCCTCCACTTT. Its protein is CASSERSMVSSPLHF. The rearrangement uses TRBV6-1 and TRBJ1-6; D unresolved. The germline V and J ends were trimmed by 2 bases and 9 bases, with 14 bases remaining between them. The CDR3 is 15 amino acids. Germline V gene lookup returns CDR1 MNHNS and CDR2 SASEGT.

The rearrangement joins TRBV28 to TRBJ2-7; TRBD2 matches 14 bases. This CDR3 is 17 amino acids long. CDR1 is MDHEN, CDR2 SYDVKM, per germline. With V trimmed by 6 bases and J by 6 bases, 13 bases remained unmatched. The CDR3 nucleotides are TGTGCCAGCAGCTCCGGACTAGCGGGAGGCCCCCCCATCGAGCAGTACTTC. The encoded protein is CASSSGLAGGPPIEQYF. The variable domain in full, with the rest retrieved from reference TRBV28 and TRBJ2-7, is DVKVTQSSRYLVKRTGEKVFLECVQDMDHENMFWYRQDPGLGLRLIYFSYDVKMKEKGDIPEGYSVSREKKERFSLILESASTNQTSMYLCASSSGLAGGPPIEQYFGPGTRLTVT.

This rearrangement joins TRBV30 to TRBJ1-1, with TRBD1 as a possible D gene (5 bases). Germline CDR1 is GTSNPN and CDR2 is SVGIG (reference sequence). This CDR3 comprises 14 residues. V lost 5 bases and J lost 3, with 16 bases in between. DNA of the CDR3: TGTGCCTGGGCCAAAAGGGGATGGGACACTGAAGCTTTCTTT. It yields the protein CAWAKRGWDTEAFF.

The chain is built from TRBV6-1 and TRBJ2-5; a weak D match, TRBD1 (5 bases). V gave up 8 bases and J gave up 3 bases, with 19 bases separating them. CDR1 MNHNS and CDR2 SASEGT come from the germline V gene. This CDR3 has 15 residues. The CDR3 region has the DNA TGTGCCAGCGTTGAGTTTACAGGTCCTAAAGAGACCCAGTACTTC. Translating gives CASVEFTGPKETQYF.

The chain couples TRBV27 to TRBJ1-5; TRBD1 aligns across 11 bases. Germline V gene data show CDR1 as MNHEY and CDR2 as SMNVEV (reference sequence). V was clipped by 5 bases and J by 0 bases; unmatched bases: 9. The CDR3 sequence is 18 residues long. The DNA of the CDR3 is TGTGCCAGCAGTGCCAGGACAGGGGGCCTTTATAGCAATCAGCCCCAGCATTTT. Residues: CASSARTGGLYSNQPQHF.

This chain connects TRBV30 to TRBJ2-1; no firm D call. Germline CDR1 GTSNPN, CDR2 SVGIG (reference sequence). This CDR3 comprises 13 residues. With 1 base removed from V and 7 bases from J, the gap between germline ends came to 11 bases. DNA for the CDR3: TGTGCCTGGAGTGGTCTTCTCGGGAATGAGCAGTTCTTC. This codes for CAWSGLLGNEQFF.

The chain uses TRBV19 and TRBJ2-1, with no clear D. V lost 6 bases to trimming and J lost 0 bases, with 12 bases between them. Per germline, CDR1 LNHDA and CDR2 SQIVND (reference sequence). The CDR3 is made up of 15 amino acids. CDR3 sequence: CASSPDRSSYNEQFF. As DNA, the CDR3 is TGTGCCAGTAGCCCCGATCGGAGCTCCTACAATGAGCAGTTCTTC.

The gene calls are TRBV7-9 and TRBJ1-1; a possible D gene is TRBD1 (5 bases). Per the germline V gene, CDR1 is SEHNR and CDR2 is FQNEAQ (reference sequence). V dropped 3 bases and J dropped 6 bases, with 14 bases sitting between them. The CDR3 extends over 14 amino acids. The CDR3 reads CASSFTGGTAEAFF. The CDR3 DNA follows: TGTGCCAGCAGCTTTACGGGGGGAACGGCTGAAGCTTTCTTT.